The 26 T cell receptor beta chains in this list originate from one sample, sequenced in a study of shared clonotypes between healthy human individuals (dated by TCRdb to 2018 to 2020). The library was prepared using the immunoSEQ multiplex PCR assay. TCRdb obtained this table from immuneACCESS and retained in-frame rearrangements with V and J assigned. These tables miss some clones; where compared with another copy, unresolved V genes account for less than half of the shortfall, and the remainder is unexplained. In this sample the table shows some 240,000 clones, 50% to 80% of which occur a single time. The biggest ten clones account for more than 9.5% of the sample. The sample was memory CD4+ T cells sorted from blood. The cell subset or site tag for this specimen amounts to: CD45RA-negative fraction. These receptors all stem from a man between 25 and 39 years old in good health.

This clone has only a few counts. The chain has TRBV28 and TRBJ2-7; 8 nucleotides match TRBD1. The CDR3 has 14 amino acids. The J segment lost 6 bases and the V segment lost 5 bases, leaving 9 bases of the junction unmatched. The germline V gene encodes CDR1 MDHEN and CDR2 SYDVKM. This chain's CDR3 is CASSLTGGRFEQYF. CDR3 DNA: TGTGCCAGCAGTCTTACAGGGGGACGGTTCGAGCAGTACTTC.

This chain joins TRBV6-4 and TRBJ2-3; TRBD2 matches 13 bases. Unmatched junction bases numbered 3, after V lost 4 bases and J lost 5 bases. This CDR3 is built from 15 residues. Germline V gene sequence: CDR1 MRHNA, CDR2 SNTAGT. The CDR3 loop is CASSVLAGGKDTQYF. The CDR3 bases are TGTGCCAGCAGTGTACTAGCGGGAGGGAAAGATACGCAGTATTTT.

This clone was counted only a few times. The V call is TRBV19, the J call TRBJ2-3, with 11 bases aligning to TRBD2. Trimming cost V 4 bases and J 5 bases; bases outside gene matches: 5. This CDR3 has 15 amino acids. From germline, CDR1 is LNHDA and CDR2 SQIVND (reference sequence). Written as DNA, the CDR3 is TGTGCCAGTAGTAGTAGCGGGAGGGCCGTAGATACGCAGTATTTT. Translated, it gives CASSSSGRAVDTQYF.

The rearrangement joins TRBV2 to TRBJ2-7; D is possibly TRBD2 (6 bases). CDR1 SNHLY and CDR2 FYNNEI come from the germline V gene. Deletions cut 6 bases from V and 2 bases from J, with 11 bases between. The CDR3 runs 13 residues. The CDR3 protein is CASRRDAAYEQYF. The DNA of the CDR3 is TGTGCCAGCAGGCGGGACGCAGCCTACGAGCAGTACTTC.

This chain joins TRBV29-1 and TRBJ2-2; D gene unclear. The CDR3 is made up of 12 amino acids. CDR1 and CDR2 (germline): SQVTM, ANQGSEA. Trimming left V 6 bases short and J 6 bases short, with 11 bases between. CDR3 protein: CSVSLGPGELFF. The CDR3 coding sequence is TGCAGCGTCTCCCTAGGCCCCGGGGAGCTGTTTTTT.

The CDR3 DNA sequence: TGCGCCAGCAGGGCGGGACGGACCAACACCGGGGAGCTGTTTTTT. Protein product: CASRAGRTNTGELFF. V gene TRBV10-2 combines with J gene TRBJ2-2; D may be TRBD2 (6 bases). The V gene's germline CDR1 is WSHSY and CDR2 SAAADI. This CDR3 contains 15 residues. V shed 6 bases and J shed 2 bases, with 13 bases lying between them.

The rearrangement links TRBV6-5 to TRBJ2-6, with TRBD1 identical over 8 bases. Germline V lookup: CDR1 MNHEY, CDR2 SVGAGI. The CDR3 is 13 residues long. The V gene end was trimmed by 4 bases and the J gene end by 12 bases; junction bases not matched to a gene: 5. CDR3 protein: CASSFRDRRVLTF. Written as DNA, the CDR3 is TGTGCCAGCAGTTTCCGGGACAGGCGCGTCCTGACTTTC.

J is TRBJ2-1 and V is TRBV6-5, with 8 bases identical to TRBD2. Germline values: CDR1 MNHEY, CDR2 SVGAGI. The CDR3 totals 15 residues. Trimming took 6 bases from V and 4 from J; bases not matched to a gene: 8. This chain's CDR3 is CASSFTSGGYNEQFF. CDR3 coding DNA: TGTGCCAGCAGCTTCACTAGCGGAGGTTACAATGAGCAGTTCTTC.

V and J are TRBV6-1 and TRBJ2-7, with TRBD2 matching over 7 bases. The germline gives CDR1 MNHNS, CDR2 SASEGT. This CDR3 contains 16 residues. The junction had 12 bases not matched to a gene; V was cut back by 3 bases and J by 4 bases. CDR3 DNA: TGTGCCAGCAGTGATGCGGGAGACCCTAATCCGTACGAGCAGTACTTC. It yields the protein CASSDAGDPNPYEQYF.

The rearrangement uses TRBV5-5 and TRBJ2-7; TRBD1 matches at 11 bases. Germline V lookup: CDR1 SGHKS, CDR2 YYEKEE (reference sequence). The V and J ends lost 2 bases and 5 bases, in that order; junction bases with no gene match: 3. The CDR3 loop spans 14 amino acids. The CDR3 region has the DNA TGTGCCAGCAGCTTCGGGACAGGGGGGGACGAGCAGTACTTC. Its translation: CASSFGTGGDEQYF.

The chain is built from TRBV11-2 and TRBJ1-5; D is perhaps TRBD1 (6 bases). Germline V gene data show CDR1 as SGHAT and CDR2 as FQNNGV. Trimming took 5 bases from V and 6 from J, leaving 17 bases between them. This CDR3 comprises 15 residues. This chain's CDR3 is CASSITWGQSQPQHF. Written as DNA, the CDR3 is TGTGCCAGCAGCATAACGTGGGGGCAGAGTCAGCCCCAGCATTTT.

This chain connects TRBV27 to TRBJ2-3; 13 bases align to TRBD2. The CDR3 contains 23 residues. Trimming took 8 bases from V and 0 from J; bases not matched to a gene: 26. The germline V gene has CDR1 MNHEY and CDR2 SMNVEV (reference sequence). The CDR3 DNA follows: TGTGCCAGCCGTCCCCCTTGGAGGACTAGCGGGAGCGAACCTCAAGCTAGCACAGATACGCAGTATTTT. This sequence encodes CASRPPWRTSGSEPQASTDTQYF.

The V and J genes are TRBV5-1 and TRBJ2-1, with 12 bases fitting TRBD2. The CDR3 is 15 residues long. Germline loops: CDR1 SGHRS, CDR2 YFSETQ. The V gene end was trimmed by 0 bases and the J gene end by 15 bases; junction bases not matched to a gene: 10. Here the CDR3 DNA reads TGCGCCAGCAGCTTGGTCCCGGGACTAGCGGGTCCGGGGTTCTTC. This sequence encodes CASSLVPGLAGPGFF.

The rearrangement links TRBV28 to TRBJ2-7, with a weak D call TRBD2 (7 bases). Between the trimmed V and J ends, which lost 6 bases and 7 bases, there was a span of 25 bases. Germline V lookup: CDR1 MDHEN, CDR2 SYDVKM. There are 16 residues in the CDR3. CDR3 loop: CASRHAGAAGENEQYF. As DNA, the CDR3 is TGTGCCAGCAGACATGCGGGAGCGGCAGGGGAGAATGAGCAGTACTTC.

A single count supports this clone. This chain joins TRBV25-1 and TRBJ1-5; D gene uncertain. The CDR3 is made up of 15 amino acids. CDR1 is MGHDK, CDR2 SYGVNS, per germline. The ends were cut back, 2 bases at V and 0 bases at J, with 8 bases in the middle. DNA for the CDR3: TGTGCCAGCAGTGAAAGCCTCTATAGCAATCAGCCCCAGCATTTT. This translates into CASSESLYSNQPQHF.

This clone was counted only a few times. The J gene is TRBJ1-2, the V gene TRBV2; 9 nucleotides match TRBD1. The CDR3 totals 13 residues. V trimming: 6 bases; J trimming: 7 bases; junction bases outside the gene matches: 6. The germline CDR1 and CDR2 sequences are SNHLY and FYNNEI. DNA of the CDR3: TGTGCCAGCAGAGACAGGGGGACGTTTGGCTACACCTTC. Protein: CASRDRGTFGYTF. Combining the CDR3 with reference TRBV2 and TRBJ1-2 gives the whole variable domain EPEVTQTPSHQVTQMGQEVILRCVPISNHLYFYWYRQILGQKVEFLVSFYNNEISEKSEIFDDQFSVERPDGSNFTLKIRSTKLEDSAMYFCASRDRGTFGYTFGSGTRLTVV.

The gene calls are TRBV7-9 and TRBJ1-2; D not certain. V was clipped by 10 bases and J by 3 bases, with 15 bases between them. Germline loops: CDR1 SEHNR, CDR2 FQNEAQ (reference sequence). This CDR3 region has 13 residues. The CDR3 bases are TGTGCCACCGATGGAAGGGCCGACTATGGCTACACCTTC. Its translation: CATDGRADYGYTF.

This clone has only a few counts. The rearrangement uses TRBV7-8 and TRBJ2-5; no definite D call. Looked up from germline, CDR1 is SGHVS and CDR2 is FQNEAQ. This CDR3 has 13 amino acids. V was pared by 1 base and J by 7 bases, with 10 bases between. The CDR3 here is CASSLVNPGTQYF. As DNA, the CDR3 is TGTGCCAGCAGCTTAGTGAACCCAGGGACCCAGTACTTC. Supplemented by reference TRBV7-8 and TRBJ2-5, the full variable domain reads GAGVSQSPRYKVAKRGQDVALRCDPISGHVSLFWYQQALGQGPEFLTYFQNEAQLDKSGLPSDRFFAERPEGSVSTLKIQRTQQEDSAVYLCASSLVNPGTQYFGPGTRLLVL.

The CDR3 DNA reads TGCGCCAGCAGTGAGTCGCAGGGACTGCCAGATACGCAGTATTTT. Protein sequence: CASSESQGLPDTQYF. The chain has TRBV10-2 and TRBJ2-3; D may be TRBD2 (6 bases). This CDR3 comprises 15 residues. Deletions cut 0 bases from V and 4 bases from J, with 11 bases between. Germline CDR1 and CDR2: WSHSY and SAAADI.

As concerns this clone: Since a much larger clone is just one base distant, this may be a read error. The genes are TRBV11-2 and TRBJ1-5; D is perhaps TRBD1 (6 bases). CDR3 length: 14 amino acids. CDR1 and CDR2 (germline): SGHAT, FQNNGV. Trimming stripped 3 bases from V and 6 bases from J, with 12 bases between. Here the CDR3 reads CASSLQGGGQPQHF. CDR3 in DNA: TGTGCCAGCAGCTTGCAAGGGGGTGGTCAGCCCCAGCATTTT. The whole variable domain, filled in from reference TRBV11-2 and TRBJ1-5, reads EAGVAQSPRYKIIEKRQSVAFWCNPISGHATLYWYQQILGQGPKLLIQFQNNGVVDDSQLPKDRFSAERLKGVDSTLKIQPAKLEDSAVYLCASSLQGGGQPQHFGDGTRLSIL.

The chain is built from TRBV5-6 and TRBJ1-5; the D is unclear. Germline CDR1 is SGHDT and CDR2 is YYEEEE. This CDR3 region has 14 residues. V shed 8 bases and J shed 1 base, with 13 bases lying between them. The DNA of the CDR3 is TGTGCCAGTAGCAGCGTTGGGAGCAATCAGCCCCAGCATTTT. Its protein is CASSSVGSNQPQHF.

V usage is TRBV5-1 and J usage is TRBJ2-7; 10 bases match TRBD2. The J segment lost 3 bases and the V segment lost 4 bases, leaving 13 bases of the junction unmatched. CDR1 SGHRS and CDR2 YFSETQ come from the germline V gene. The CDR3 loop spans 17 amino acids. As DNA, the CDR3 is TGCGCCAGCAGCCTCGTCCCCCCTAGCGGGAGCCACTACGAGCAGTACTTC. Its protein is CASSLVPPSGSHYEQYF.

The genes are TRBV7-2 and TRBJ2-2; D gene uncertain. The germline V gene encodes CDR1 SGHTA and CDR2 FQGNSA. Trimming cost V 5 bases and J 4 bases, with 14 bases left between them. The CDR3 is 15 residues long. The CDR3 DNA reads TGTGCCAGCAGCCCCCGTAGGGTTGGCACCGGGGAGCTGTTTTTT. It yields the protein CASSPRRVGTGELFF.

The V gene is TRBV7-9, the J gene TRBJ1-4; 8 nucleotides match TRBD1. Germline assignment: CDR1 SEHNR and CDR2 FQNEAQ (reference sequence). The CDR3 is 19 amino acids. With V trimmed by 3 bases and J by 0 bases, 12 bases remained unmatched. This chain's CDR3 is CASSFFRTGLVATNEKLFF. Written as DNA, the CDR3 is TGTGCCAGCAGCTTTTTTCGGACAGGGCTAGTTGCAACTAATGAAAAACTGTTTTTT. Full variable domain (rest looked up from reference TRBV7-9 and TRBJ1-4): DTGVSQNPRHKITKRGQNVTFRCDPISEHNRLYWYRQTLGQGPEFLTYFQNEAQLEKSRLLSDRFSAERPKGSFSTLEIQRTEQGDSAMYLCASSFFRTGLVATNEKLFFGSGTQLSVL.

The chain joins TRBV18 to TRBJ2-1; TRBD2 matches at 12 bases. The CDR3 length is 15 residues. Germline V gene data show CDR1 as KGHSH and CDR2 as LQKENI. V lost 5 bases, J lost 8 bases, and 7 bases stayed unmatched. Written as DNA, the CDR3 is TGTGCCAGCTCAAAGGGGACTAGCGGGTTCGATGAGCAGTTCTTC. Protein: CASSKGTSGFDEQFF.

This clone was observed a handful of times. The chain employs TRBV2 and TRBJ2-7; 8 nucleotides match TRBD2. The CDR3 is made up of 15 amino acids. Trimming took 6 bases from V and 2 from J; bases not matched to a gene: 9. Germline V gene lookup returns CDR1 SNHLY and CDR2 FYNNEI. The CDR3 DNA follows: TGTGCCAGCAGGGAACTAGCGGTAGAAACCTACGAGCAGTACTTC. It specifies CASRELAVETYEQYF.